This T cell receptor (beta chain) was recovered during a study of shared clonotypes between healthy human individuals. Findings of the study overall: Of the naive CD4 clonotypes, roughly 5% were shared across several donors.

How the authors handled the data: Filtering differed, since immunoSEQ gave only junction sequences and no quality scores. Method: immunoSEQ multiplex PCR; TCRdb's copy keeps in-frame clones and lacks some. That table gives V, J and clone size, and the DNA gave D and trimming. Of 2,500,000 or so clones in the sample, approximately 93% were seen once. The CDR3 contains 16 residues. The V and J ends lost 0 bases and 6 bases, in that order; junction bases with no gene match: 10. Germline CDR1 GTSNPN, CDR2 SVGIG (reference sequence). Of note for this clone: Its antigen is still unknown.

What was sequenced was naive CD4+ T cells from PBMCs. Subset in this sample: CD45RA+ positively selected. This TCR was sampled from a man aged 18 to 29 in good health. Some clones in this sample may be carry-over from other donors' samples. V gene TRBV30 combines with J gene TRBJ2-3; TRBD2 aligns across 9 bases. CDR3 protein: CAWSVHSAGGSDTQYF. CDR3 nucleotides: TGTGCCTGGAGTGTACATTCGGCGGGAGGGTCCGATACGCAGTATTTT.